This T cell receptor (beta chain) is drawn from a study of T cell repertoires in cytomegalovirus infection. V was cut by 2 bases and J by 5 bases, with 18 bases left in between. The CDR3 spans 16 residues. Germline CDR1 LNHDA, CDR2 SQIVND (reference sequence). TCRdb called the reads again in MiXCR, with one record for every CDR3 protein. The table has approximately 250,000 distinct CDR3 sequences, roughly 10% seen once. The chain uses TRBV19 and TRBJ1-1, with D possibly TRBD1 on 6 matching bases. The source is a human donor in good health (CMV status not recorded). Some clones in this sample may be carry-over from other donors' samples. Sample: PBMCs. The chain's CDR3 is CASSIYSDPGTTEAFF. CDR3 nucleotides: TGTGCCAGTAGTATATATTCGGATCCCGGGACAACTGAAGCTTTCTTT.